These 16 T cell receptor beta chains came from one sample sequenced in a study of T cells after yellow fever vaccination. TCRdb itself ran the 5' RACE reads through MiXCR, one entry per CDR3 protein. The sample holds about 180,000 distinct CDR3 sequences, approximately 6.2% seen once. This specimen was CD4+ T cells sorted from PBMCs, taken on the day of the first yellow fever vaccination. These receptors were obtained from a man aged 18 to 30 who received the YFV17D yellow fever vaccine.

This clonotype was recorded many times. V and J are TRBV5-6 and TRBJ1-5; D gene ambiguous. Per germline, CDR1 SGHDT and CDR2 YYEEEE. CDR3 length: 14 amino acids. The germline V and J ends were trimmed by 0 bases and 7 bases, with 11 bases remaining between them. The CDR3 DNA sequence: TGTGCCAGCAGCTTGGGTAGGCAGCAACAGCCCCAGCATTTT. As protein: CASSLGRQQQPQHF.

This clonotype was seen a few times. V usage is TRBV2 and J usage is TRBJ2-1; 9 bases match TRBD2. The CDR3 is 14 amino acids. The junction had 1 base not matched to a gene; V was cut back by 3 bases and J by 4 bases. CDR1 and CDR2 (germline): SNHLY, FYNNEI. CDR3 sequence (DNA): TGTGCCAGCAGTGAGCGGGGGGGGTACAATGAGCAGTTCTTC. Translated, it gives CASSERGGYNEQFF.

There are many counts of this clonotype. The V and J genes are TRBV2 and TRBJ2-7, with 7 bases fitting TRBD1. CDR3 length equals 12 residues. Looked up from germline, CDR1 is SNHLY and CDR2 is FYNNEI. The junction had 3 bases not matched to a gene; V was cut back by 6 bases and J by 4 bases. This CDR3 is CASSPQGYEQYV. The CDR3 DNA follows: TGTGCCAGCAGCCCACAGGGGTACGAGCAGTACGTC.

This clonotype has ten or more counts. The chain couples TRBV6-6 to TRBJ1-1, with D perhaps TRBD1 (6 bases). The CDR3 length is 13 residues. Trimming pared 4 bases from V and 8 bases from J, leaving 14 bases between. Germline CDR1 and CDR2: MNHNY and SVGAGI (reference sequence). The CDR3 protein is CASSSPRTEEAFF. The CDR3 DNA reads as TGTGCCAGCAGTTCGCCCCGGACAGAAGAAGCTTTCTTT.

This clonotype was detected only a few times. V gene TRBV24-1 combines with J gene TRBJ2-5, with D maybe TRBD1 (6 bases). Germline CDR1 reads KGHDR; CDR2 reads SFDVKD. The CDR3 runs 15 residues. Trimming cost V 3 bases and J 5 bases, with 15 bases left between them. The CDR3 nucleotides read TGTGCCACCAGTGATCCCATGGGGGCCGGGGAGACCCAGTACTTC. Residues: CATSDPMGAGETQYF.

The sample holds a few counts of this clonotype. The CDR3 protein is CASSQKGRPTNEKLFF. The DNA for the CDR3 is TGTGCCAGCTCACAAAAAGGGCGACCAACTAATGAAAAACTGTTTTTT. V gene TRBV18 combines with J gene TRBJ1-4, with no clear D. This CDR3 contains 16 residues. Trimming took 4 bases from V and 0 from J, leaving 12 bases between them. Germline assignment: CDR1 KGHSH and CDR2 LQKENI.

This clonotype was detected a few times. The chain has TRBV18 and TRBJ2-2, with 7 nucleotides matching TRBD1. The CDR3 length is 17 residues. The ends lost 1 base at V and 1 base at J; junction bases unmatched: 6. The germline gives CDR1 KGHSH, CDR2 LQKENI. Written as DNA, the CDR3 is TGTGCCAGCTCACCACAGGAGACAGGGAGGAACACCGGGGAGCTGTTTTTT. Translation: CASSPQETGRNTGELFF. Variable domain in full (rest from reference TRBV18 and TRBJ2-2): NAGVMQNPRHLVRRRGQEARLRCSPMKGHSHVYWYRQLPEEGLKFMVYLQKENIIDESGMPKERFSAEFPKEGPSILRIQQVVRGDSAAYFCASSPQETGRNTGELFFGEGSRLTVL.

This clonotype showed up many times. V gene TRBV6-2 or TRBV6-3 combines with J gene TRBJ2-2; no clear D gene. CDR1 is MNHEY and CDR2 is SVGEGT in the germline V gene. V lost 6 bases and J 7 bases, leaving 12 bases between the germline ends. The CDR3 has 13 amino acids. CDR3 in DNA: TGTGCCAGCAGACTGAATTGGGGCGGGGAGCTGTTTTTT. Protein sequence: CASRLNWGGELFF.

This clonotype has a count of ten or more. The chain recombines TRBV6-2 or TRBV6-3 with TRBJ2-5; TRBD1 or TRBD2 may be the D gene (5 bases each). Trimming stripped 6 bases from V and 4 bases from J, with 12 bases between. The germline CDR1 and CDR2 sequences are MNHEY and SVGEGT. The CDR3 has 13 residues. The CDR3 sequence is CASRPGTVETQYF. CDR3 nucleotides: TGTGCCAGCAGGCCCGGGACGGTAGAGACCCAGTACTTC.

Notes on this clonotype: This may stem from a read error, because a much larger clone lies one nucleotide away. The V and J genes are TRBV6-1 and TRBJ2-7; 8 bases line up with TRBD1. Trimming took 4 bases from V and 4 from J; bases not matched to a gene: 12. Germline V gene sequence: CDR1 MNHNS, CDR2 SASEGT. The CDR3 covers 16 residues. The CDR3 region has the DNA TGTGCCAGCAGTGGGACAGGGATTAATGGGCCTTACGAGCAGTACTTC. Residues: CASSGTGINGPYEQYF.

Only a few counts were recorded for this clonotype. The CDR3 reads CASSFTYLDGETQYF. The CDR3 region has the DNA TGTGCCAGCAGCTTTACATATCTAGACGGGGAGACCCAGTACTTC. The V call is TRBV7-2, the J call TRBJ2-5; D is ambiguous. Germline assignment: CDR1 SGHTA and CDR2 FQGNSA. V was shortened by 3 bases and J by 5 bases, with 16 bases between the two germline ends. There are 15 residues in the CDR3.

This clonotype was observed at least ten times. The genes are TRBV3-1 and TRBJ2-7; D call uncertain. The CDR3 spans 12 residues. CDR1 and CDR2 (germline): LGHDT, YNNKEL (reference sequence). V dropped 5 bases and J dropped 2 bases, with 7 bases sitting between them. This CDR3 reads CASSNRAYEQYF. CDR3 sequence (DNA): TGTGCCAGCAGCAACAGAGCCTACGAGCAGTACTTC.

On this clonotype: Relative to the germline gene, one junction end is altered; a read error may explain this. The chain has TRBV7-2 and TRBJ1-5; no clear D. Germline CDR1 reads SGHTA; CDR2 reads FQGNSA. The CDR3 covers 15 residues. The chain's CDR3 is CASSPTGYSKQPQHF. The CDR3 DNA reads as TGTGCCAGCAGCCCGACGGGGTATAGCAAGCAGCCCCAGCATTTT.

This clonotype was recorded only once. The chain carries TRBV5-1 and TRBJ2-3; D is possibly TRBD2 (6 bases). In germline, CDR1 is SGHRS, CDR2 YFSETQ. The CDR3 spans 14 residues. The ends were cut back, 5 bases at V and 0 bases at J, with 10 bases in the middle. CDR3 sequence: CASRVAVSTDTQYF. The CDR3 DNA follows: TGCGCCAGCAGAGTAGCGGTGAGCACAGATACGCAGTATTTT.

This clonotype has at least ten counts. The rearrangement joins TRBV7-2 to TRBJ2-1; D is uncertain. CDR3 length: 14 amino acids. Germline V gene lookup returns CDR1 SGHTA and CDR2 FQGNSA. V was clipped by 2 bases and J by 9 bases, with 14 bases between them. In DNA, the CDR3 is TGTGCCAGCAGCTTAAGTTTCACTAACGCTGAGCAGTTCTTC. Protein sequence: CASSLSFTNAEQFF.

This clonotype has ten or more counts. The chain combines TRBV5-4 with TRBJ2-5; TRBD2 is a possible D gene (5 bases). Germline CDR1 reads SGHNT; CDR2 reads YYREEE (reference sequence). The germline V and J ends were trimmed by 7 bases and 3 bases, with 13 bases remaining between them. This CDR3 region has 13 residues. CDR3: CASRLDWKETQYF. The CDR3 DNA follows: TGTGCCAGCCGTCTGGACTGGAAAGAGACCCAGTACTTC.